These 21 T cell receptor beta chains originate from one sample sequenced in a study of shared clonotypes between healthy human individuals. Naive CD8 cells lacked CD45RO, underwent positive selection for CCR7 and left out terminally differentiated effector memory CD45RA+ cells. Some clones are missing from TCRdb's copy, which holds only in-frame ones; the method was immunoSEQ multiplex PCR. Among around 600,000 clones listed, approximately 96% were seen once. The sample comprised naive CD8+ T cells sorted from blood. The source of these receptors is a woman aged 25 to 39 in good health.

The genes are TRBV5-6 and TRBJ1-4; 7 positions agree with TRBD1. V shed 1 base, J shed 0 bases, and the junction held 9 bases outside the gene matches. The germline gives CDR1 SGHDT, CDR2 YYEEEE. This CDR3 region has 18 residues. As DNA, the CDR3 is TGTGCCAGCAGCTTGAGGGACAGAGGGATTGCAACTAATGAAAAACTGTTTTTT. As protein: CASSLRDRGIATNEKLFF.

V and J are TRBV2 and TRBJ1-3; D is possibly TRBD1 (6 bases). V was trimmed by 6 bases and J by 0 bases, leaving 12 bases between them. The CDR3 extends over 15 amino acids. Germline V gives CDR1 SNHLY, CDR2 FYNNEI. In DNA form, the CDR3 reads TGTGCCAGCAGGCGGGGACAAGCCTCTGGAAACACCATATATTTT. This gives the protein CASRRGQASGNTIYF.

With regard to this clone: Other DNA sequences in this specimen translate into the identical CDR3. The chain combines TRBV29-1 with TRBJ2-1; either TRBD1 or TRBD2 may supply D (5 bases each). Per the germline V gene, CDR1 is SQVTM and CDR2 is ANQGSEA. The CDR3 runs 13 residues. V lost 3 bases and J lost 3, with 9 bases in between. The CDR3 nucleotides read TGCAGCGTTGATCCAGGGAGCTACAATGAGCAGTTCTTC. As protein: CSVDPGSYNEQFF.

Points on this clone: A junction boundary mismatches the germline segment, possibly from a read error. This sequence joins TRBV10-3 and TRBJ2-7, with TRBD2 matching 14 bases. The CDR3 totals 18 residues. The germline V gene encodes CDR1 ENHRY and CDR2 SYGVKD. The CDR3 here is CATSPGTSGSPAFYQQYF. CDR3 bases: TGTGCCACCTCTCCCGGGACTAGCGGGAGTCCGGCCTTCTACCAGCAGTACTTC.

The chain carries TRBV29-1 and TRBJ2-1; TRBD2 is a possible D gene (6 bases). Per the germline V gene, CDR1 is SQVTM and CDR2 is ANQGSEA. This CDR3 comprises 14 residues. V was pared by 2 bases and J by 0 bases, with 8 bases between. CDR3 loop: CSVEWGGSYNEQFF. As DNA, the CDR3 is TGCAGCGTTGAATGGGGAGGCTCCTACAATGAGCAGTTCTTC.

This clone was recorded once. The chain links TRBV2 to TRBJ1-4; a weak D match, TRBD1 (5 bases). CDR1 is SNHLY, CDR2 FYNNEI, per germline. Trimming left V 5 bases short and J 6 bases short, with 13 bases between. The CDR3 length is 14 residues. CDR3 loop: CASSTRDADEKLFF. CDR3 bases: TGTGCCAGCAGTACGCGGGACGCTGATGAAAAACTGTTTTTT.

The gene calls are TRBV9 and TRBJ2-7; TRBD2 might be the D (6 bases). This CDR3 is 13 amino acids long. Germline assignment: CDR1 SGDLS and CDR2 YYNGEE. Trimming removed 3 bases at V and 8 bases at J, with 15 bases between. The CDR3 reads CASSERGGEQQYF. CDR3 nucleotides: TGTGCCAGCAGCGAGAGGGGCGGGGAGCAGCAGTACTTC.

V and J are TRBV28 and TRBJ2-2; 7 nucleotides match TRBD1. The V gene's germline CDR1 is MDHEN and CDR2 SYDVKM. Trimming removed 10 bases from V and 6 bases from J; junction bases left unmatched: 11. This CDR3 spans 14 amino acids. CDR3 nucleotide sequence: TGTGCCACCTCCCCGCAGGGGGTAGCCGGGGAGCTGTTTTTT. Residues: CATSPQGVAGELFF.

V usage is TRBV28 and J usage is TRBJ2-5; 10 bases agree with TRBD2. Trimming cost V 5 bases and J 0 bases; bases outside gene matches: 3. The CDR3 covers 15 residues. The V gene's germline CDR1 is MDHEN and CDR2 SYDVKM. The DNA of the CDR3 is TGTGCCAGCAGTGGACTAGCGGAAAACCAAGAGACCCAGTACTTC. This translates into CASSGLAENQETQYF.

This clone was recorded only once. The chain links TRBV2 to TRBJ2-4; D is undetermined. The V end lost 2 bases, the J end lost 7 bases, and 21 bases lay between the germline ends. Germline loops: CDR1 SNHLY, CDR2 FYNNEI. The CDR3 has 17 residues. CDR3 residues: CASSEPALNSFDNIQYF. The CDR3 nucleotides read TGTGCCAGCAGTGAACCAGCCCTGAACAGTTTTGACAACATTCAGTACTTC.

The chain carries TRBV2 and TRBJ1-2; D possibly corresponds to TRBD1 (5 bases). V was cut by 10 bases and J by 2 bases, with 20 bases left in between. The CDR3 extends over 15 amino acids. CDR1 is SNHLY and CDR2 is FYNNEI in the germline V gene. CDR3 sequence: CAIQRPDRENYGYTF. In nucleotides, the CDR3 is TGTGCCATACAAAGACCCGACAGAGAGAACTATGGCTACACCTTC.

The genes are TRBV28 and TRBJ2-2, with 7 bases identical to TRBD1. The CDR3 runs 15 residues. J gave up 0 bases and V 2 bases, and 0 bases lay outside the gene matches. Germline CDR1 MDHEN, CDR2 SYDVKM. The chain's CDR3 is CASSLTGANTGELFF. The CDR3 DNA is TGTGCCAGCAGTTTAACAGGGGCGAACACCGGGGAGCTGTTTTTT.

The chain carries TRBV28 and TRBJ2-5, with 10 bases fitting TRBD2. The better agreement between TRBJ2-7 and the DNA end casts doubt on the J call. CDR1 is MDHEN and CDR2 is SYDVKM in the germline V gene. The length of the CDR3 is 15 residues. This CDR3 reads CASSATSGNSLEQYF. In DNA form, the CDR3 reads TGTGCCAGCAGTGCTACTAGCGGGAACTCTCTCGAGCAGTACTTC.

V gene TRBV29-1 combines with J gene TRBJ1-2; TRBD1 aligns across 8 bases. This CDR3 comprises 12 residues. CDR1 is SQVTM, CDR2 ANQGSEA, per germline. V shed 4 bases, J shed 7 bases, and the junction held 5 bases outside the gene matches. CDR3 nucleotides: TGCAGCGTTGTTTTAACAGGGGGTGGCTACACCTTC. This translates into CSVVLTGGGYTF.

The rearrangement uses TRBV2 and TRBJ1-1; 10 bases fit TRBD1. Germline V CDR1 and CDR2: SNHLY, FYNNEI. Losses at the gene ends were 6 bases for V and 6 bases for J; bases not matched to a gene: 7. The CDR3 covers 14 residues. In nucleotides, the CDR3 is TGTGCCAGCAGATGGGACAGGGGAGGGCCTGAAGCTTTCTTT. This translates into CASRWDRGGPEAFF.

The chain employs TRBV25-1 and TRBJ2-7; D might be TRBD1 (5 bases). The CDR3 totals 15 residues. Trimming pared 1 base from V and 3 bases from J, leaving 13 bases between. CDR1 is MGHDK and CDR2 is SYGVNS in the germline V gene. The CDR3 reads CASSESGAILYEQYF. The CDR3, as DNA: TGTGCCAGCAGTGAATCTGGGGCGATCCTCTACGAGCAGTACTTC.

The chain combines TRBV29-1 with TRBJ2-1, with 7 bases identical to TRBD1. CDR1 is SQVTM, CDR2 ANQGSEA, per germline. The CDR3 covers 12 residues. The ends lost 1 base at V and 9 bases at J; junction bases unmatched: 3. This chain's CDR3 is CSVEATGFEQFF. The CDR3 DNA reads TGCAGCGTTGAAGCGACAGGGTTTGAGCAGTTCTTC.

The chain joins TRBV13 to TRBJ2-3; D gene uncertain. This CDR3 contains 15 residues. Trimming stripped 5 bases from V and 2 bases from J, with 14 bases between. In germline, CDR1 is PRHDT, CDR2 FYEKMQ (reference sequence). As DNA, the CDR3 is TGTGCCAGCAGCCCGTTCGGTGGGGACACAGATACGCAGTATTTT. Protein sequence: CASSPFGGDTDTQYF.

The gene calls are TRBV4-2 and TRBJ2-7; D remains ambiguous. Trimming removed 1 base at V and 2 bases at J, with 12 bases between. This CDR3 spans 15 amino acids. The germline CDR1 and CDR2 sequences are LGHNA and YNFKEQ. The CDR3 coding sequence is TGTGCCAGCAGCCAAGGGAGTAGATTCCCCTACGAGCAGTACTTC. It is translated as CASSQGSRFPYEQYF.

The chain combines TRBV4-1 with TRBJ2-7, with 7 nucleotides matching TRBD2. The CDR3 spans 15 residues. After removal of 0 bases from V and 6 bases from J, the junction contained 8 bases not matched to a gene. Germline V gene data show CDR1 as MGHRA and CDR2 as YSYEKL. CDR3 in DNA: TGCGCCAGCAGCCAAGAAGGTATAGGGAGGGGCGAGCAGTACTTC. Residues: CASSQEGIGRGEQYF.

The J gene is TRBJ2-1, the V gene TRBV28; D is tentatively TRBD1 or TRBD2 (5 bases each). CDR3 length: 15 residues. Germline V gives CDR1 MDHEN, CDR2 SYDVKM. V was pared by 6 bases and J by 8 bases, with 20 bases between. The CDR3 reads CASRLGSWGSYEQFF. CDR3 DNA: TGTGCCAGCAGGCTAGGTTCCTGGGGGAGTTATGAGCAGTTCTTC.